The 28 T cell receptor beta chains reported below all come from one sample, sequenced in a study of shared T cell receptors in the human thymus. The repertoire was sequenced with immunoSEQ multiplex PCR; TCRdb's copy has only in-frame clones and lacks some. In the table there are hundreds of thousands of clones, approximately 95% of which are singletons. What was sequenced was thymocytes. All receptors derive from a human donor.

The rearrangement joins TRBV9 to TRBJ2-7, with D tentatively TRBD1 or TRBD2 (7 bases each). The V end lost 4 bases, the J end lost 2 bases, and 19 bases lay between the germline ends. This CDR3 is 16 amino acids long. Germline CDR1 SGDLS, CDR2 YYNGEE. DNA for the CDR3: TGTGCCAGCAGCCCCCAGGGGAGGGGGCCCCCCTACGAGCAGTACTTC. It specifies CASSPQGRGPPYEQYF.

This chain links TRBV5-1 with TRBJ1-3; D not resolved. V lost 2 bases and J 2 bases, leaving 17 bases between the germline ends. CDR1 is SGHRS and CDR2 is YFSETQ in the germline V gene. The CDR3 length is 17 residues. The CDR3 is CASSLGRPRWAGNTIYF. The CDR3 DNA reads TGCGCCAGCAGCTTAGGTCGCCCCCGGTGGGCTGGAAACACCATATATTTT.

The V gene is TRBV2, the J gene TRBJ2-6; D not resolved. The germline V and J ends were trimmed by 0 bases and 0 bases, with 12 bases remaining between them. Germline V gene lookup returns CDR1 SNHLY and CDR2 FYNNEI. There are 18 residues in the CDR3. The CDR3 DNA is TGTGCCAGCAGTGAAGCTAAGGACCTACGCTCTGGGGCCAACGTCCTGACTTTC. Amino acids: CASSEAKDLRSGANVLTF.

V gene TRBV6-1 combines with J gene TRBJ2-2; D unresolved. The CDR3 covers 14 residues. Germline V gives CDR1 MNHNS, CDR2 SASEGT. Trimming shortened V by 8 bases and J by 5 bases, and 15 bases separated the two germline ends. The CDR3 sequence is CASLDDLRTGELFF. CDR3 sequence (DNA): TGTGCCAGCTTGGACGACCTTCGAACCGGGGAGCTGTTTTTT.

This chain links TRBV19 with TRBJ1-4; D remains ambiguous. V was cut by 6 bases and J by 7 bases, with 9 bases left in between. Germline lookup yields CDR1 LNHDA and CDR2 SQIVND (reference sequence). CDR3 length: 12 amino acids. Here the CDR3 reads CASSPRVEKLFF. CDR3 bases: TGTGCCAGTAGCCCACGGGTTGAAAAACTGTTTTTT.

CDR3 amino acids: CASGPDPRDSTDTQYF. For the CDR3, the DNA is TGTGCTAGTGGTCCTGACCCACGGGACAGCACAGATACGCAGTATTTT. This chain connects TRBV12-5 to TRBJ2-3; tentatively, D is TRBD1 or TRBD2 (5 bases each). The CDR3 sequence is 16 residues long. V was trimmed by 5 bases and J by 0 bases, leaving 15 bases between them. From germline, CDR1 is LGHNT and CDR2 FRNRAP.

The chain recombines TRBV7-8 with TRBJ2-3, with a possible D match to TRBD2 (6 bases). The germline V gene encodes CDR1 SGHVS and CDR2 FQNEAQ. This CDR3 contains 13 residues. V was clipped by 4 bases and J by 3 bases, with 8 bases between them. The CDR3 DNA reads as TGTGCCAGCAGCTCGGAGGGAACAGATACGCAGTATTTT. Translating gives CASSSEGTDTQYF.

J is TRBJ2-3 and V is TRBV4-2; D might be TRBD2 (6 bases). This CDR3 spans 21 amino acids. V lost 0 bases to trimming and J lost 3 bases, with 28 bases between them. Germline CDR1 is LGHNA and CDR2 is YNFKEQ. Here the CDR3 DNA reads TGTGCCAGCAGCCAAGAAGCTCTAAGCCGGAGGGAGCGCTACCTGACAGATACGCAGTATTTT. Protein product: CASSQEALSRRERYLTDTQYF.

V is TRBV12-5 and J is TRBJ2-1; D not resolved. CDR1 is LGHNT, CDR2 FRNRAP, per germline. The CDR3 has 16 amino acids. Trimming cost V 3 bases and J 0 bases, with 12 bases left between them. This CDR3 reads CASGFLTESSYNEQFF. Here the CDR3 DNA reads TGTGCTAGTGGTTTCTTAACGGAGAGCTCCTACAATGAGCAGTTCTTC.

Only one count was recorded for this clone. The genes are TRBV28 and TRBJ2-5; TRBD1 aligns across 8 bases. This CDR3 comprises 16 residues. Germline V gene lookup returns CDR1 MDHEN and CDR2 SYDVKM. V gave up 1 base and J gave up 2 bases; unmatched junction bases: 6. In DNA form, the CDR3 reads TGTGCCAGCAGTTTATTTTGGACAGGGAGTCAAGAGACCCAGTACTTC. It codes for CASSLFWTGSQETQYF.

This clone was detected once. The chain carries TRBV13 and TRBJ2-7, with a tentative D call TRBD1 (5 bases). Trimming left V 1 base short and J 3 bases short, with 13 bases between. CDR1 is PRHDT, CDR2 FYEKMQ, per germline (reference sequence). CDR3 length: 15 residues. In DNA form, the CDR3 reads TGTGCCAGCAGCTTAGAGGGGCTGGGATACTACGAGCAGTACTTC. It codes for CASSLEGLGYYEQYF. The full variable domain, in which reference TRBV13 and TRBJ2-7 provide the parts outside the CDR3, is AAGVIQSPRHLIKEKRETATLKCYPIPRHDTVYWYQQGPGQDPQFLISFYEKMQSDKGSIPDRFSAQQFSDYHSELNMSSLELGDSALYFCASSLEGLGYYEQYFGPGTRLTVT.

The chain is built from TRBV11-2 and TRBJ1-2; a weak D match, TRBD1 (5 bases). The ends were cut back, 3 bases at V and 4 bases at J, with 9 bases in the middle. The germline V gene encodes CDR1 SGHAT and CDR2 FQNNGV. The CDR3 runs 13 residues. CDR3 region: CASSLRGLYGYTF. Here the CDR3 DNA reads TGTGCCAGCAGCTTGAGGGGCCTCTATGGCTACACCTTC.

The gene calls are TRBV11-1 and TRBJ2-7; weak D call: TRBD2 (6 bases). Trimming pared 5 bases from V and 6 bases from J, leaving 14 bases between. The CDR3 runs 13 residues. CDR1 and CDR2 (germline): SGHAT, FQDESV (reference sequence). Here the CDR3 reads CASSRDSSAEQYF. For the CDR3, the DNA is TGTGCCAGCAGCCGGGACTCCTCCGCCGAGCAGTACTTC. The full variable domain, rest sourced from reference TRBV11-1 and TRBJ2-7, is EAEVAQSPRYKITEKSQAVAFWCDPISGHATLYWYRQILGQGPELLVQFQDESVVDDSQLPKDRFSAERLKGVDSTLKIQPAELGDSAMYLCASSRDSSAEQYFGPGTRLTVT.

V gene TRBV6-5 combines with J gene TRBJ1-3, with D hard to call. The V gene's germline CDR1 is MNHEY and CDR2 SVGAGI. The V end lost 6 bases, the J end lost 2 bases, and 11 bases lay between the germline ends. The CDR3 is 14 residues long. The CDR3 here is CASSPLWAGNTIYF. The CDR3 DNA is TGTGCCAGCAGCCCACTGTGGGCTGGAAACACCATATATTTT.

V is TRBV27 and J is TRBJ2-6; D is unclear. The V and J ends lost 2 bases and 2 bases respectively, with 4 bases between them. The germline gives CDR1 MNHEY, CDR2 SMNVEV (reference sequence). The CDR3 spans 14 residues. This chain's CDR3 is CASSLGTGANVLTF. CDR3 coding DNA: TGTGCCAGCAGTTTAGGGACTGGGGCCAACGTCCTGACTTTC. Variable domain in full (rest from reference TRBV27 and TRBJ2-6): EAQVTQNPRYLITVTGKKLTVTCSQNMNHEYMSWYRQDPGLGLRQIYYSMNVEVTDKGDVPEGYKVSRKEKRNFPLILESPSPNQTSLYFCASSLGTGANVLTFGAGSRLTVL.

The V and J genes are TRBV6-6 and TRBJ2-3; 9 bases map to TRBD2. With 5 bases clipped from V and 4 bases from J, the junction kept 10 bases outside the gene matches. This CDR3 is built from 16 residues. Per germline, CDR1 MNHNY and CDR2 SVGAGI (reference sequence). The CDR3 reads CASSGDGGRAADTQYF. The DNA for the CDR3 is TGTGCCAGCAGTGGGGATGGCGGGAGGGCGGCAGATACGCAGTATTTT.

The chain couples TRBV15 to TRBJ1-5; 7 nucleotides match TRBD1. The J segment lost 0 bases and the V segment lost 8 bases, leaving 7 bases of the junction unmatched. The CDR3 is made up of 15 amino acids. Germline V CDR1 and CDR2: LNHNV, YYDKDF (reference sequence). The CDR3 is CATLDRLHSNQPQHF. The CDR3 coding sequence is TGTGCCACCTTGGACAGGTTGCATAGCAATCAGCCCCAGCATTTT.

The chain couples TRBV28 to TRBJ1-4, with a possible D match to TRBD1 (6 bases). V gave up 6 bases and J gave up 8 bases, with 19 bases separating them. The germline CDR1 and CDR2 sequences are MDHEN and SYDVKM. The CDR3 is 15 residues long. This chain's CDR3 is CASSRGGLGEEKLFF. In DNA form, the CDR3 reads TGTGCCAGCAGCCGAGGGGGGCTAGGAGAAGAAAAACTGTTTTTT.

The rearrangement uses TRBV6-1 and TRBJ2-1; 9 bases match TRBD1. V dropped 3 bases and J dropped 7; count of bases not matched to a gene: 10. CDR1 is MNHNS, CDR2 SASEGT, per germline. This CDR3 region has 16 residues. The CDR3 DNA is TGTGCCAGCAGTGACTGGGGCCCGACAGGGGGGAATGAGCAGTTCTTC. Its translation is CASSDWGPTGGNEQFF.

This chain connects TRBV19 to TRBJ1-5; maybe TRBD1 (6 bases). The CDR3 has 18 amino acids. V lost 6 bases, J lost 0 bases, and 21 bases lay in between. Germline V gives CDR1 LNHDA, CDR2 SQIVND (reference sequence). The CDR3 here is CASSTTRGGIYSNQPQHF. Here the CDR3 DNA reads TGTGCCAGTAGCACCACGAGGGGGGGGATCTATAGCAATCAGCCCCAGCATTTT. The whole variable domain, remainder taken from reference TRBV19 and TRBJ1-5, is DGGITQSPKYLFRKEGQNVTLSCEQNLNHDAMYWYRQDPGQGLRLIYYSQIVNDFQKGDIAEGYSVSREKKESFPLTVTSAQKNPTAFYLCASSTTRGGIYSNQPQHFGDGTRLSIL.

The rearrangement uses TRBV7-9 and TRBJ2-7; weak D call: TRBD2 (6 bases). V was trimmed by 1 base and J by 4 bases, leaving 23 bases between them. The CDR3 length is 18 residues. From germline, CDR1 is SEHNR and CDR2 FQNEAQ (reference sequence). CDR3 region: CASSLGRGSSASGYEQYF. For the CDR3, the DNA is TGTGCCAGCAGCTTAGGGCGGGGTAGCTCGGCATCGGGTTACGAGCAGTACTTC.

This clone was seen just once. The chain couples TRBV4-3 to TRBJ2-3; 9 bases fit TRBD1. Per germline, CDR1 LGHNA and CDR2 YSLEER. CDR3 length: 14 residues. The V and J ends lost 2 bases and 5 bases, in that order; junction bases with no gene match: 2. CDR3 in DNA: TGCGCCAGCAGCCAACGGACAGGGGTAGATACGCAGTATTTT. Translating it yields CASSQRTGVDTQYF.

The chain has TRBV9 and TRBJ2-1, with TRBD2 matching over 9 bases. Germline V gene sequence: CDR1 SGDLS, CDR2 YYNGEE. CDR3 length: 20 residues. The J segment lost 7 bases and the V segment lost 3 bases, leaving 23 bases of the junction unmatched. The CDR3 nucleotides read TGTGCCAGCAGCGCCCGGGGGCCTAGCGGGATTGCCCACGGGGGTAATGAGCAGTTCTTC. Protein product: CASSARGPSGIAHGGNEQFF.

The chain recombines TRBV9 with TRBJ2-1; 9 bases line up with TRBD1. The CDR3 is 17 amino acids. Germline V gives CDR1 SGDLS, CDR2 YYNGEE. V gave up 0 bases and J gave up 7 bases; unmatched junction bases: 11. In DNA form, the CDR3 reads TGTGCCAGCAGCGTAGTAAGTTCGGGACAGGGTTGTAATGAGCAGTTCTTC. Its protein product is CASSVVSSGQGCNEQFF.

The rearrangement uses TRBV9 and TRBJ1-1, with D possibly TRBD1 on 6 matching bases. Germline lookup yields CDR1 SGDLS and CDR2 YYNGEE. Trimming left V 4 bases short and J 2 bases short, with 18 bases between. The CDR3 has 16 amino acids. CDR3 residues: CASSRQDLFPNTEAFF. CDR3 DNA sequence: TGTGCCAGCAGCCGACAGGATCTGTTTCCTAACACTGAAGCTTTCTTT.

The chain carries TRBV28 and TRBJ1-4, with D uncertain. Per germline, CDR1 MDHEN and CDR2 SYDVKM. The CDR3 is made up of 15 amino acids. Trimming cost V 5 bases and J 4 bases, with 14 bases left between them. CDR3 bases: TGTGCCAGCAGTCTAACAACAGCTAATAATGAAAAACTGTTTTTT. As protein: CASSLTTANNEKLFF.

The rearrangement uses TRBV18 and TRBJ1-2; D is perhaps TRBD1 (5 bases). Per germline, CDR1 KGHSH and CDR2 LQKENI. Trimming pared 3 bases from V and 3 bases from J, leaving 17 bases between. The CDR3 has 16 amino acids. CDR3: CASSPRPWQGDYGYTF. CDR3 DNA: TGTGCCAGCTCACCCCGCCCCTGGCAGGGCGACTATGGCTACACCTTC.

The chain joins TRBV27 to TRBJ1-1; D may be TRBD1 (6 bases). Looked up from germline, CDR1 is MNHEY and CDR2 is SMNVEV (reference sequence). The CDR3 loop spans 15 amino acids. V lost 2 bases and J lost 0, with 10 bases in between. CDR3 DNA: TGTGCCAGCAGTTTAGGGAACAGGGTGAACACTGAAGCTTTCTTT. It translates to CASSLGNRVNTEAFF.